The rows below give T cell receptor beta chains drawn from one sample of a study of OX40 agonist ivuxolimab in advanced cancers. Sequencing used immunoSEQ multiplex PCR; TCRdb keeps in-frame clones, though not all of them. The sample contains approximately 74,000 clones, about nine tenths of which appear only once. The sample was CD4+ or CD8+ T cells sorted from blood, taken in a trial of the OX40 agonist ivuxolimab. All receptors derive from an adult with an advanced solid tumor such as melanoma, head and neck, liver or kidney cancer. Each CDR3 is given with its conserved first and last residue. Fields, in order: CDR3 protein, CDR3 DNA, clone size, J gene, D gene, V gene. D genes are given only for firm matches. Rows give clone size only sometimes, using once, few, many, or a class for an expanded clone.

CASNRGDQPQHF TGTGCCAGCAACAGGGGTGATCAGCCCCAGCATTTT few TRBJ1-5 TRBD1 TRBV7-9
CASSIDHRQAGTDTQYF TGTGCCAGTAGTATAGATCACCGACAGGCCGGGACAGATACGCAGTATTTT NA TRBJ2-3 NA TRBV19
CASSKGAVLGCTEAFF TGTGCCAGCAGCAAAGGGGCGGTGTTGGGTTGCACTGAAGCTTTCTTT once TRBJ1-1 NA TRBV21-1
CASSPGLAARSYEQYF TGTGCCAGCAGCCCGGGACTAGCGGCGCGCTCCTACGAGCAGTACTTC NA TRBJ2-7 TRBD2 TRBV11-2
CASTGGTSSGANVLTF TGCGCCAGCACCGGGGGCACTAGCTCTGGGGCCAACGTCCTGACTTTC NA TRBJ2-6 NA TRBV10-2
CASLGGQGMNTEAFF TGTGCCAGTCTTGGGGGACAGGGTATGAACACTGAAGCTTTCTTT NA TRBJ1-1 TRBD1 TRBV19
CASSDRQGIVYEQYF TGTGCCAGCAGTGACCGACAGGGAATCGTCTACGAGCAGTACTTC NA TRBJ2-7 TRBD1 TRBV6-6
CASSSGRSRAGTPYEQYF TGTGCCAGCAGTAGCGGACGGAGTAGAGCGGGCACTCCCTACGAGCAGTACTTC NA TRBJ2-7 NA TRBV27
CASRPDSLLGQPQHF TGTGCCAGCAGACCAGACAGCCTTTTGGGTCAGCCCCAGCATTTT NA TRBJ1-5 NA TRBV28
CATSKYRGNEQFF TGTGCCACCAGCAAATATAGGGGCAATGAGCAGTTCTTC NA TRBJ2-1 NA TRBV15
CASSLEWGLAPREQYF TGTGCCAGCAGTCTTGAGTGGGGACTGGCGCCTCGCGAGCAGTACTTC once TRBJ2-7 NA TRBV2
CASSLNQGPGELFF TGTGCCAGCAGTCTTAACCAGGGACCCGGGGAGCTGTTTTTT NA TRBJ2-2 NA TRBV6-4
CASSPPLAGEGETQYF TGTGCCAGCAGCCCCCCGCTAGCGGGAGAGGGAGAGACCCAGTACTTC NA TRBJ2-5 TRBD2 TRBV7-9
CASSPQMTGENTEAFF TGTGCCAGCTCACCACAGATGACAGGGGAGAACACTGAAGCTTTCTTT NA TRBJ1-1 TRBD1 TRBV18
CASSISRDGYEQYF TGTGCCAGTAGTATATCCCGGGACGGCTACGAGCAGTACTTC NA TRBJ2-7 NA TRBV19
CASSAGGATYNEQFF TGTGCCAGCAGCGCTGGGGGGGCTACCTACAATGAGCAGTTCTTC NA TRBJ2-1 NA TRBV11-3
CASSPSLAGVYNEQFF TGTGCCAGCTCACCCTCGCTAGCGGGAGTCTACAATGAGCAGTTCTTC NA TRBJ2-1 TRBD2 TRBV18
CASSEYLRGSRFGDTQYF TGTGCCAGCAGTGAATATTTGCGCGGGAGTAGGTTCGGAGATACGCAGTATTTT few TRBJ2-3 TRBD2 TRBV25-1
CASSLAQGVDTQYF TGTGCCAGCAGTCTAGCACAGGGGGTAGATACGCAGTATTTT NA TRBJ2-3 TRBD1 TRBV2
CASRRQQAGVADTQYF TGTGCCAGCAGAAGACAGCAAGCGGGAGTGGCAGATACGCAGTATTTT NA TRBJ2-3 TRBD2 TRBV27
CAWSDIYGYTF TGTGCCTGGAGTGATATCTATGGCTACACCTTC NA TRBJ1-2 NA TRBV30
CASKEAGPHQPQHF TGTGCCAGTAAAGAGGCAGGGCCACATCAGCCCCAGCATTTT NA TRBJ1-5 NA TRBV28
CASSLRAGVDEQFF TGTGCCAGCAGCTTAAGAGCGGGAGTAGACGAGCAGTTCTTC NA TRBJ2-1 TRBD2 TRBV7-3
CASSSEATGGAYEQYF TGTGCCAGCAGTTCCGAGGCAACAGGGGGCGCCTACGAGCAGTACTTC NA TRBJ2-7 TRBD1 TRBV11-2
CASSYSRGGPTYEQYF TGTGCCAGCAGTTACTCCCGGGGAGGCCCCACCTACGAGCAGTACTTC NA TRBJ2-7 NA TRBV6-6
CASSFGTVESGNTIYF TGTGCCAGCAGTTTTGGGACAGTCGAATCTGGAAACACCATATATTTT NA TRBJ1-3 TRBD1 TRBV27
CASRAGVNQPQHF TGTGCCAGCAGGGCCGGGGTAAATCAGCCCCAGCATTTT once TRBJ1-5 NA TRBV6-5
CASSYGGPISGNTIYF TGTGCCAGCAGTTATGGTGGCCCGATCTCTGGAAACACCATATATTTT NA TRBJ1-3 NA TRBV6-6
CASSYSGQLGDEQYF TGTGCCAGCAGTTACTCCGGACAGCTTGGGGACGAGCAGTACTTC NA TRBJ2-7 NA TRBV6-5
CASSDPGQIFYEQYF TGTGCCAGTAGTGATCCGGGACAGATCTTCTACGAGCAGTACTTC few TRBJ2-7 TRBD1 TRBV19
CASSQDRAREAHGELFF TGCGCCAGCAGCCAAGATAGGGCGCGGGAGGCCCACGGGGAGCTGTTTTTT NA TRBJ2-2 TRBD2 TRBV4-3
CASSLDGGLSTSTDTQYF TGCGCCAGCAGCTTGGATGGCGGGCTTTCGACGAGCACAGATACGCAGTATTTT NA TRBJ2-3 NA TRBV5-1
CASSFSSPTTDTQYF TGTGCCAGCAGTTTTTCTAGCCCTACCACAGATACGCAGTATTTT NA TRBJ2-3 NA TRBV28
CASSLTGDSSYNSPLHF TGTGCCAGCAGTTTGACAGGCGATAGCTCCTATAATTCACCCCTCCACTTT NA TRBJ1-6 NA TRBV27
CASSRSAGLPNTGELFF TGTGCCAGCAGTCGTTCCGCGGGCCTCCCGAACACCGGGGAGCTGTTTTTT NA TRBJ2-2 NA TRBV2
CSGQGRGDYNEQFF TGCAGCGGACAGGGACGGGGGGATTACAATGAGCAGTTCTTC NA TRBJ2-1 NA TRBV29-1
CASSQELRTGELFF TGTGCCAGCTCACAAGAGTTGAGGACCGGGGAGCTGTTTTTT few TRBJ2-2 NA TRBV18
CASSSTGSANYGYTF TGTGCCAGCAGCTCTACAGGGTCAGCTAACTATGGCTACACCTTC NA TRBJ1-2 NA TRBV7-9
CASSDGRNSYNEQFF TGTGCCAGTAGTGACGGGCGCAACTCCTACAATGAGCAGTTCTTC NA TRBJ2-1 NA TRBV19
CASSLGLAHSYNEQFF TGTGCTAGCAGCCTCGGACTAGCGCACTCCTACAATGAGCAGTTCTTC NA TRBJ2-1 TRBD2 TRBV7-7
CASSLEPGNTEAFF TGTGCCAGCAGCTTGGAACCGGGGAACACTGAAGCTTTCTTT once TRBJ1-1 NA TRBV5-5
CASSLVASGARKTQYF TGTGCCAGCAGCTTAGTGGCTAGCGGAGCCAGGAAGACCCAGTACTTC NA TRBJ2-5 TRBD2 TRBV11-2
CASSEASGIYQETQYF TGTGCCAGCAGTGAAGCTAGCGGGATATACCAAGAGACCCAGTACTTC NA TRBJ2-5 TRBD2 TRBV2
CASSGGGGETQYF TGTGCCAGCAGCGGGGGAGGAGGGGAGACCCAGTACTTC few TRBJ2-5 NA TRBV5-6
CASSARWQGSGTGELFF TGTGCCAGCAGCGCCCGGTGGCAGGGGTCGGGTACCGGGGAGCTGTTTTTT NA TRBJ2-2 NA TRBV9
CASSRNRDDTGELFF TGTGCCAGCTCTCGGAACAGGGACGACACCGGGGAGCTGTTTTTT NA TRBJ2-2 NA TRBV18
CASSSGTSGQADTQYF TGCGCCAGCAGCTCCGGGACTAGCGGACAGGCTGATACGCAGTATTTT NA TRBJ2-3 TRBD2 TRBV5-1
CASSLAGGGGNTIYF TGTGCCAGCAGCTTAGCCGGTGGCGGAGGAAACACCATATATTTT NA TRBJ1-3 NA TRBV7-9
CASSLSTGSGNIQYF TGTGCCAGCAGCTTATCGACAGGGTCAGGGAACATTCAGTACTTC NA TRBJ2-4 TRBD1 TRBV7-3
CASSAGDLSAGELFF TGTGCCAGCTCAGCGGGAGACTTGTCGGCCGGGGAGCTGTTTTTT NA TRBJ2-2 TRBD2 TRBV18
CASSITSGTDIQYF TGTGCCAGTAGTATCACTAGCGGGACGGACATTCAGTACTTC NA TRBJ2-4 TRBD2 TRBV19
CASSLALGSNEQFF TGTGCCAGCAGCTTAGCGTTAGGATCCAATGAGCAGTTCTTC NA TRBJ2-1 NA TRBV7-8
CASSVPRMGSGSYF TGTGCCAGCAGTGTCCCCCGGATGGGGTCAGGTTCGTATTTT NA TRBJ1-5 NA TRBV28
CAWTQGAYGYTF TGTGCCTGGACGCAGGGGGCCTATGGCTACACCTTC NA TRBJ1-2 TRBD1 TRBV30
CASSIRTIGELFF TGTGCCAGTAGTATAAGGACGATCGGGGAGCTGTTTTTT NA TRBJ2-2 NA TRBV19
CASSPGTGGAEQYF TGTGCCAGCAGCCCAGGGACAGGGGGCGCCGAGCAGTACTTC NA TRBJ2-7 TRBD1 TRBV7-3
CASAQGRNEQFF TGTGCCAGCGCCCAGGGGCGCAATGAGCAGTTCTTC NA TRBJ2-1 NA TRBV6-1